The clone carrying this T cell receptor beta chain was counted between two and nine times. The target antigen is unknown. This sample stems from a study of human T cells and chemical hapten exposure. Study-wide findings and caveats: Expanded TCRs produced significantly more large CDR3 similarity clusters than controls did. DPC sensitization did not alter TCRs above 1 in 1000 frequency.

Per the original methods: Samples had a median of around 96,000 TCRs, ranging roughly 20,000 to 690,600. One entry per CDR3 protein results from TCRdb running MiXCR on the RACE reads. TCRdb, not the authors, supplied the V and J calls. The sample lists about 64,000 distinct CDR3 sequences, around 10% occurring once. The J segment lost 5 bases and the V segment lost 6 bases, leaving 12 bases of the junction unmatched. The CDR3 has 16 residues. Germline lookup yields CDR1 SNHLY and CDR2 FYNNEI. As to time point: patch test 3, about 24 weeks after DPC sensitization. The treatment denotes: therapeutic diphenylcyclopropenone sensitization with weekly scalp DPC. Someone pulled total RNA out of unfractionated whole blood.

The sequencing used whole blood, collected in connection with sensitization to the hapten diphenylcyclopropenone (DPC). This TCR came from a woman aged 30 to 39 with alopecia areata. Some clones in this sample may be carry-over from other donors' samples. The chain links TRBV2 to TRBJ2-1; 8 bases align to TRBD2. CDR3 DNA sequence: TGTGCCAGCAGGGAACTCACTAGCGGTAAAAACAATGAGCAGTTCTTC. It is translated as CASRELTSGKNNEQFF.